The clone carrying this TCR beta chain appeared once. The antigen remains undetermined. An end of the junction does not agree with germline; a read error may underlie this. The data derive from a study of tumor-infiltrating lymphocytes in primary liver carcinoma. Study summary: Tumors, staged T1-T3 N0M0, spanned 4.2 to 10 cm.

Study-level findings and limits: Only around 7.5-25% of top clones occurred in all five tumor regions.

RNA and DNA were co-extracted from approximately 20-30 mg of unsorted bulk tissue. Total RNA amounting to around 540 ng was the source from which TCR beta cDNA was made with a constant-region primer. For TCR beta, libraries were produced by three nested multiplex PCR rounds using slightly modified ARM-PCR. Forward primers for TRBV1-TRBV30 and a C-beta reverse primer served the first two PCR rounds, at 10 cycles each. TCRdb ran MiXCR on the multiplex PCR reads and lists one entry per CDR3 protein. The repertoire has 100,000 or so distinct CDR3 sequences, roughly 69% of them found once; the top ten carry over 9%. Germline values: CDR1 SQVTM, CDR2 ANQGSEA. CDR3 length: 16 amino acids.

The source of this sequence is a woman aged 55-69 years with primary liver carcinoma and hepatitis B virus infection. Input material: liver tumor tissue from sampling region 5. Subset of the sample: tumor region T5, tumor centre. The V gene is TRBV29-1, the J gene TRBJ2-3, with 9 bases identical to TRBD1. CDR3 region: CRVQGPDRGSTNTQYF. The CDR3 DNA reads TGCCGCGTTCAAGGTCCGGACAGGGGAAGCACAAATACGCAGTATTTT.